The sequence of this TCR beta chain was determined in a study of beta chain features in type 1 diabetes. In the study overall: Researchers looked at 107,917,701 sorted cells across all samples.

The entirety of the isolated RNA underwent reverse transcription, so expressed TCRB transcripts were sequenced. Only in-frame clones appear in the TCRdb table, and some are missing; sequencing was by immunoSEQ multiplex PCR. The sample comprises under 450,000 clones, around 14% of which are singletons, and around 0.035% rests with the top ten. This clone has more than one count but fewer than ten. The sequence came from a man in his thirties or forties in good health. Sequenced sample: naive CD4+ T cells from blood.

The CDR3 DNA sequence: TGCGCCAGCAGCCGCCAAAGCGGGTACAAATACGAGCAGTACTTC. It yields the protein CASSRQSGYKYEQYF. The chain employs TRBV4-3 and TRBJ2-7; weak D call: TRBD2 (6 bases). CDR3 length equals 15 residues. V was cut by 4 bases and J by 4 bases, with 17 bases left in between. The germline gives CDR1 LGHNA, CDR2 YSLEER.